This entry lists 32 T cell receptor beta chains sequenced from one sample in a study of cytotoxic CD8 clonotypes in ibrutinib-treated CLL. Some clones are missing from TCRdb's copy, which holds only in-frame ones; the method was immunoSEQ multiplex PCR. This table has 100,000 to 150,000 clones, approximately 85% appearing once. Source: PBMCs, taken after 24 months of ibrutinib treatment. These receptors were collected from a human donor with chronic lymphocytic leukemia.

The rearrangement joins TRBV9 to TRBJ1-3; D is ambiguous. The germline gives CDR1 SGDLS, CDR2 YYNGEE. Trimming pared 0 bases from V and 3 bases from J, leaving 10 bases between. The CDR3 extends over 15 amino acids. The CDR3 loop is CASSVGPGSGNTIYF. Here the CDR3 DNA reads TGTGCCAGCAGCGTAGGGCCCGGGAGTGGAAACACCATATATTTT.

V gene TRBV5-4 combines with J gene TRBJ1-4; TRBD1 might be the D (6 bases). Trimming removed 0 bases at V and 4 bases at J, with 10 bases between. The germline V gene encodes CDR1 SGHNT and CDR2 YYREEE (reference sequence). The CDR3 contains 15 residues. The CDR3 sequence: CASSLGTDFNEKLFF. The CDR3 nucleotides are TGTGCCAGCAGCTTGGGGACAGATTTTAATGAAAAACTGTTTTTT.

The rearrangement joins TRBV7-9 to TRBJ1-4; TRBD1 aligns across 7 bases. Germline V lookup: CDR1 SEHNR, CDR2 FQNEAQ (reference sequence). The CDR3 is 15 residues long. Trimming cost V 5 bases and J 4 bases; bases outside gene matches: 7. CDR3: CASSMRQGINEKLFF. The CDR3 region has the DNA TGTGCCAGCAGCATGAGACAGGGTATTAATGAAAAACTGTTTTTT.

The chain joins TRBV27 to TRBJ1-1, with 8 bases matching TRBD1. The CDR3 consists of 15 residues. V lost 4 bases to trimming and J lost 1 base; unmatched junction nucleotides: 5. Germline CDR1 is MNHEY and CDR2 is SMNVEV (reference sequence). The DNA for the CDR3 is TGTGCCAGCAGTTCCGCAGGGACAGGGAACACTGAAGCTTTCTTT. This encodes CASSSAGTGNTEAFF.

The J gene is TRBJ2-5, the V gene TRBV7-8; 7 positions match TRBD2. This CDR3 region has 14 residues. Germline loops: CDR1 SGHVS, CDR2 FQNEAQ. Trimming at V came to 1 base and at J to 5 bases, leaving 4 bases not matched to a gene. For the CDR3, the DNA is TGTGCCAGCAGCTTAGTGGGAGGGCCCGAGACCCAGTACTTC. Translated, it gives CASSLVGGPETQYF.

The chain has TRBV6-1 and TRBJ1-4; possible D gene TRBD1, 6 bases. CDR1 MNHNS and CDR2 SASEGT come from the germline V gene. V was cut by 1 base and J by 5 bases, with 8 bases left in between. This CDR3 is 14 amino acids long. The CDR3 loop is CASSEDRVNEKLFF. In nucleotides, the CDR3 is TGTGCCAGCAGTGAAGACAGGGTAAATGAAAAACTGTTTTTT.

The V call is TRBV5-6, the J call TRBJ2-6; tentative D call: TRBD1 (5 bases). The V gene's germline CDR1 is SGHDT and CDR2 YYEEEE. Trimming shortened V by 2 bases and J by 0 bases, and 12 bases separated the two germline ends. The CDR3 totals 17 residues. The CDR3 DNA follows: TGTGCCAGCAGCTTTTCTAAGACAGCCTCTGGGGCCAACGTCCTGACTTTC. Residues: CASSFSKTASGANVLTF.

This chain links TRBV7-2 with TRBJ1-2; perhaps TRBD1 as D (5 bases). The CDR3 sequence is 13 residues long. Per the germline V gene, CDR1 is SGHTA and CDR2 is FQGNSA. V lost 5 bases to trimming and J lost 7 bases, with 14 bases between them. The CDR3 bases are TGTGCCAGCAGCCTCCGGGGGATGGGTGGCTACACCTTC. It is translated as CASSLRGMGGYTF.

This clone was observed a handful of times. CDR3 in DNA: TGTGCCAGCAGTTTAAGTCGGGACCGGGGGTCTGGGGCCAACGTCCTGACTTTC. Translated, it gives CASSLSRDRGSGANVLTF. The chain couples TRBV28 to TRBJ2-6; D perhaps matches TRBD2 (6 bases). The germline V and J ends were trimmed by 2 bases and 1 base, with 15 bases remaining between them. The germline V gene encodes CDR1 MDHEN and CDR2 SYDVKM. The CDR3 length is 18 residues.

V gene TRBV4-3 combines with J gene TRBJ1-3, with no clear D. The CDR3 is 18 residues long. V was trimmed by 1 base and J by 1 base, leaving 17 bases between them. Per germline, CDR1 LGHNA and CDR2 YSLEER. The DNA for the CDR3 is TGCGCCAGCAGCCAAGTGGCTGTTTTGGGGAGTTCTGGAAACACCATATATTTT. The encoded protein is CASSQVAVLGSSGNTIYF.

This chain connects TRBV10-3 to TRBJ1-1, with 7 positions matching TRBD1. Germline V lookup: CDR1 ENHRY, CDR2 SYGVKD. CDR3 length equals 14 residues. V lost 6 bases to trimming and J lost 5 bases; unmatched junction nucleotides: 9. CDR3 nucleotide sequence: TGTGCCATCAGCCTAGACAGGGAGCGAACTGAAGCTTTCTTT. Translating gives CAISLDRERTEAFF.

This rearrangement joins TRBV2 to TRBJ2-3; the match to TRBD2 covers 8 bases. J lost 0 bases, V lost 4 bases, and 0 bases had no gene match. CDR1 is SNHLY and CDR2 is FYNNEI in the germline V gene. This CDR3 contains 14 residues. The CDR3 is CASSGGGSTDTQYF. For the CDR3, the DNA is TGTGCCAGCAGTGGCGGGGGGAGCACAGATACGCAGTATTTT.

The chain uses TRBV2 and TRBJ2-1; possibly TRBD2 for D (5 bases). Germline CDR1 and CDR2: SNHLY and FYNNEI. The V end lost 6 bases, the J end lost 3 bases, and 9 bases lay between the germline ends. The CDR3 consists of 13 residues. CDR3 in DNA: TGTGCCAGCAGCCTTGAGGGCTACAATGAGCAGTTCTTC. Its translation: CASSLEGYNEQFF.

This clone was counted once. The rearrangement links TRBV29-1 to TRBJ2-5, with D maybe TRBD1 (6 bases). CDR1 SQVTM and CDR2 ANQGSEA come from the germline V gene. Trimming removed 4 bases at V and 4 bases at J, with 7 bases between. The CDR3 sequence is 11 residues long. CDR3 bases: TGCAGCGTTGGCAGGGGAGAGACCCAGTACTTC. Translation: CSVGRGETQYF.

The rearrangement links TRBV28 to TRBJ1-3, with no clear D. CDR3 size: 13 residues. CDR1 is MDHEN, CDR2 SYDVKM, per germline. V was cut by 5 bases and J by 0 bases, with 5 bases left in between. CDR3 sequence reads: CASSPNSGNTIYF. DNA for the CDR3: TGTGCCAGCAGTCCGAACTCTGGAAACACCATATATTTT.

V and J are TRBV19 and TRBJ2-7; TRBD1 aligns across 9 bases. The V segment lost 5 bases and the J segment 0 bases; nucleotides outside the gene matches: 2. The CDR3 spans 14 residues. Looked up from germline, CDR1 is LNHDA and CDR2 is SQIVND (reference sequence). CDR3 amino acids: CASSRDRASYEQYF. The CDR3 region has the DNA TGTGCCAGTAGTCGGGACAGGGCCTCCTACGAGCAGTACTTC.

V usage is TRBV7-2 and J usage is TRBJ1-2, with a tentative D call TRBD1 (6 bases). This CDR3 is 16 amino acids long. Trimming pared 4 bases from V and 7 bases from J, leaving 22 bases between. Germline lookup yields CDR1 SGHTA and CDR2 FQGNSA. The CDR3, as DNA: TGTGCCAGCAGCTCGGTGGCAGGGGCTTCCGAGGGTGGCTACACCTTC. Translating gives CASSSVAGASEGGYTF.

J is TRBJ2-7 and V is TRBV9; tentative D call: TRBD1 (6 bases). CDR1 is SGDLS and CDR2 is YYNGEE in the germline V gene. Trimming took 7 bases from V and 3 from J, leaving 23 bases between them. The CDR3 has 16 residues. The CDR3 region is CASCYLGHFPYYEQYF. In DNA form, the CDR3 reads TGTGCCAGCTGCTATCTGGGACACTTCCCTTACTACGAGCAGTACTTC.

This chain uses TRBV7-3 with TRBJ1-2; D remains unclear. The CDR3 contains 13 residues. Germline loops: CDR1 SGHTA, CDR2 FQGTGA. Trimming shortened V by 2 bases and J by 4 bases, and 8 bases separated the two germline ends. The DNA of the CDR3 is TGTGCCAGCAGCTTAGACGCACCCTATGGCTACACCTTC. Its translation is CASSLDAPYGYTF. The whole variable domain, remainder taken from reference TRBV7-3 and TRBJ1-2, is GAGVSQTPSNKVTEKGKYVELRCDPISGHTALYWYRQSLGQGPEFLIYFQGTGAADDSGLPNDRFFAVRPEGSVSTLKIQRTERGDSAVYLCASSLDAPYGYTFGSGTRLTVV.

In DNA form, the CDR3 reads TGTGCCAGCAGAGCCGGGACAGGGGGCTCATACGAGCAGTACTTC. This translates into CASRAGTGGSYEQYF. The chain uses TRBV28 and TRBJ2-7; 12 nucleotides agree with TRBD1. Germline V gene sequence: CDR1 MDHEN, CDR2 SYDVKM. CDR3 length: 15 residues. The J segment lost 4 bases and the V segment lost 6 bases, leaving 7 bases of the junction unmatched. The whole variable domain, remainder taken from reference TRBV28 and TRBJ2-7, is DVKVTQSSRYLVKRTGEKVFLECVQDMDHENMFWYRQDPGLGLRLIYFSYDVKMKEKGDIPEGYSVSREKKERFSLILESASTNQTSMYLCASRAGTGGSYEQYFGPGTRLTVT.

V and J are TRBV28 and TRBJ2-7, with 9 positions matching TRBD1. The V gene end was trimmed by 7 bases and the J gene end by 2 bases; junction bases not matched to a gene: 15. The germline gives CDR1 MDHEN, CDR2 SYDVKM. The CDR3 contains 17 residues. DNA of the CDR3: TGTGCCAGCACCCCTGCCGGGACAGGGAGCCTGGCCTACGAGCAGTACTTC. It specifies CASTPAGTGSLAYEQYF.

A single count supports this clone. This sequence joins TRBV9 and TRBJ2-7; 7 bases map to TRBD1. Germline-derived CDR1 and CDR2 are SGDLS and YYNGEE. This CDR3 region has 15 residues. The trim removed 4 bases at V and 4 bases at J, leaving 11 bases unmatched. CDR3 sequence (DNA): TGTGCCAGCAGCCTACACGGGACAGAACTTTACGAGCAGTACTTC. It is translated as CASSLHGTELYEQYF.

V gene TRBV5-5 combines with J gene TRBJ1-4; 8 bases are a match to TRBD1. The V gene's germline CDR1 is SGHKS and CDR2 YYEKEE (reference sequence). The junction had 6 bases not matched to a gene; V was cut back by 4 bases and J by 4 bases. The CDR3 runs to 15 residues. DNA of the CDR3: TGTGCCAGCAGCACTAGGACAGGGAATAATGAAAAACTGTTTTTT. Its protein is CASSTRTGNNEKLFF.

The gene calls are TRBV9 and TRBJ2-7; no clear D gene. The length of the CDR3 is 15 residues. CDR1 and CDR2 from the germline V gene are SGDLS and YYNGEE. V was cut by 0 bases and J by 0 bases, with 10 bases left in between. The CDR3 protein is CASSVGGESSYEQYF. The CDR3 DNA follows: TGTGCCAGCAGCGTAGGGGGTGAGAGCTCCTACGAGCAGTACTTC.

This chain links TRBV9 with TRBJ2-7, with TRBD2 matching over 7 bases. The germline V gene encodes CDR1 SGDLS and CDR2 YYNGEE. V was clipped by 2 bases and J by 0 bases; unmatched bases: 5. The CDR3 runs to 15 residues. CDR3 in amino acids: CASSVGGSNSYEQYF. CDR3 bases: TGTGCCAGCAGCGTGGGCGGGAGTAACTCCTACGAGCAGTACTTC.

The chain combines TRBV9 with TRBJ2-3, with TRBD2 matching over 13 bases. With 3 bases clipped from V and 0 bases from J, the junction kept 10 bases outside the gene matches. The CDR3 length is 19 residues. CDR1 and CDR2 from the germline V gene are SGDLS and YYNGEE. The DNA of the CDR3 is TGTGCCAGCAGCGGCAGGACTAGCGGGGGTACGAAAAGCACAGATACGCAGTATTTT. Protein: CASSGRTSGGTKSTDTQYF.

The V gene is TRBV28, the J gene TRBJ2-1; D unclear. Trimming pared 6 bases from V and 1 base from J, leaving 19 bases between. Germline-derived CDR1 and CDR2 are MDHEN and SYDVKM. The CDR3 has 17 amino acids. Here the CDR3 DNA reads TGTGCCAGCAGGGCTGATCCGCTAAAAAGGTCCTACAATGAGCAGTTCTTC. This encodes CASRADPLKRSYNEQFF.

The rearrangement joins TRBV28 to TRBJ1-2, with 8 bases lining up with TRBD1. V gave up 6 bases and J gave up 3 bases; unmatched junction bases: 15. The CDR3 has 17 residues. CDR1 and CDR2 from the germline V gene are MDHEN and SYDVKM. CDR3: CASSLDAAGGWHYGYTF. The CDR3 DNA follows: TGTGCCAGCAGCCTCGACGCGGCAGGGGGCTGGCACTATGGCTACACCTTC.

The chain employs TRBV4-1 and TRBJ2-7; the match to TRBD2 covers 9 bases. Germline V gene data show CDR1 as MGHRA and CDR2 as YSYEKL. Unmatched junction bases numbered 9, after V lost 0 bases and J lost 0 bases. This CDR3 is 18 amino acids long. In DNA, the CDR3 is TGCGCCAGCAGCCAAGAAATTTCTAGCGGGGTTAGCTCCTACGAGCAGTACTTC. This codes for CASSQEISSGVSSYEQYF.

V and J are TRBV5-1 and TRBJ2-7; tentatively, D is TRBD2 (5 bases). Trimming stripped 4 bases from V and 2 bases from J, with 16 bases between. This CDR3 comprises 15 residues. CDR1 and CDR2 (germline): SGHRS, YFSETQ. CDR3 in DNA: TGCGCCAGCAGCCAACTTGAGGGCTCTGCCTACGAGCAGTACTTC. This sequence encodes CASSQLEGSAYEQYF.

The CDR3 bases are TGCGCCAGCAGCCAAGAGGTAGATGGACCCGCCGAGCAGTACTTC. This encodes CASSQEVDGPAEQYF. This chain joins TRBV4-3 and TRBJ2-7; D is undetermined. Trimming left V 0 bases short and J 6 bases short, with 15 bases between. This CDR3 contains 15 residues. Germline V gene lookup returns CDR1 LGHNA and CDR2 YSLEER.

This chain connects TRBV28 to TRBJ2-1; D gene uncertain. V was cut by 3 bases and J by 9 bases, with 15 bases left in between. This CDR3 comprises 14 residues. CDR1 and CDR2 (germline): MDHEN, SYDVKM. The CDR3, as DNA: TGTGCCAGCAGTTTTCTTTTGAACTACGGTGAGCAGTTCTTC. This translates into CASSFLLNYGEQFF.